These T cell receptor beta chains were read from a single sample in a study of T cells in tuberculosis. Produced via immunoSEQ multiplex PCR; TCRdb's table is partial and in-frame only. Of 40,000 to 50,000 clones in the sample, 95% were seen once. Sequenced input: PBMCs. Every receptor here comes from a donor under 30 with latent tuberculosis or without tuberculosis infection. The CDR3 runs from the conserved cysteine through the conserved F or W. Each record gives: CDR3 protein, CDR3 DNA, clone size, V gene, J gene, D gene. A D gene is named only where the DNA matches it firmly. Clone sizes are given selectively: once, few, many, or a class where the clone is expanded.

CASSESSRVGQPQHF,TGTGCCAGCAGTGAATCGAGCAGGGTGGGTCAGCCCCAGCATTTT,NA,TRBV25-1,TRBJ1-5,NA
CSGSEGAHGYTF,TGCAGCGGGTCGGAAGGGGCGCATGGCTACACCTTC,NA,TRBV29-1,TRBJ1-2,NA
CASSRVTGLLSGNTIYF,TGTGCCAGCAGCCGGGTGACAGGACTGCTCTCTGGAAACACCATATATTTT,NA,TRBV7-9,TRBJ1-3,NA
CASRETGRDYGYTF,TGTGCCAGCAGGGAGACAGGGAGAGACTATGGCTACACCTTC,NA,TRBV27,TRBJ1-2,TRBD1
CASSQEETSNSPLHF,TGCGCCAGCAGCCAAGAAGAGACTTCTAATTCACCCCTCCACTTT,NA,TRBV4-3,TRBJ1-6,NA
CASSFGTGYYEQYF,TGTGCCAGCAGCTTCGGGACAGGGTACTACGAGCAGTACTTC,NA,TRBV7-9,TRBJ2-7,TRBD1
CASSLVSGGAAPYEQYF,TGTGCCAGCAGCTTAGTTAGCGGGGGGGCCGCACCGTACGAGCAGTACTTC,NA,TRBV11-2,TRBJ2-7,TRBD2
CASTRWGNQPQHF,TGTGCCAGCACTAGGTGGGGCAATCAGCCCCAGCATTTT,NA,TRBV5-6,TRBJ1-5,NA
CASSESGTGGSGEQYF,TGTGCCAGCAGTGAATCGGGGACAGGGGGCTCGGGGGAGCAGTACTTC,NA,TRBV25-1,TRBJ2-7,TRBD1
CASSSGGGAEAFF,TGTGCCAGCAGTTCCGGTGGGGGGGCTGAAGCTTTCTTT,NA,TRBV5-4,TRBJ1-1,NA
CASSDGTGGEKLFF,TGTGCCAGCAGTGACGGGACAGGGGGTGAAAAACTGTTTTTT,NA,TRBV6-4,TRBJ1-4,TRBD1
CAWAQPGQRMNTEAFF,TGTGCCTGGGCACAACCGGGACAGAGGATGAACACTGAAGCTTTCTTT,NA,TRBV30,TRBJ1-1,TRBD1
CASSSGAGGGNTIYF,TGTGCCAGCAGTTCAGGGGCAGGGGGAGGAAACACCATATATTTT,NA,TRBV6-1,TRBJ1-3,TRBD1
CASSLGRVPGYTF,TGTGCCAGCAGCTTAGGCAGGGTGCCTGGCTACACCTTC,NA,TRBV7-2,TRBJ1-2,NA
CASSQGLAGTQYF,TGCGCCAGCAGCCAAGGACTAGCGGGAACGCAGTATTTT,NA,TRBV5-1,TRBJ2-3,TRBD2
CASSQGLAGFYEQYF,TGTGCCAGCAGTCAGGGACTAGCGGGGTTCTACGAGCAGTACTTC,NA,TRBV5-6,TRBJ2-7,TRBD2
CASSRGTLDYGYTF,TGTGCCAGTAGTAGGGGGACACTCGACTATGGCTACACCTTC,NA,TRBV19,TRBJ1-2,NA
CASSWGQGLSYGYTF,TGCGCCAGCAGCTGGGGACAGGGATTGTCCTATGGCTACACCTTC,NA,TRBV5-1,TRBJ1-2,TRBD1
CASSLTGLLAKNIQYF,TGTGCCAGCAGTTTGACAGGGCTCCTAGCCAAAAACATTCAGTACTTC,NA,TRBV28,TRBJ2-4,TRBD1
CASSIIGTGGRQPQHF,TGTGCCAGTAGTATTATCGGGACGGGAGGTCGTCAGCCCCAGCATTTT,NA,TRBV19,TRBJ1-5,NA
CASSPTRIAPREQYF,TGTGCCAGCAGCCCCACCAGGATTGCTCCTCGCGAGCAGTACTTC,NA,TRBV7-2,TRBJ2-7,NA
CASSSLPRGSPLHF,TGTGCCAGCAGCTCATTACCCCGGGGTTCACCCCTCCACTTT,NA,TRBV7-2,TRBJ1-6,NA
CASSVLAGAFYNEQFF,TGTGCCAGCTCCGTTCTAGCGGGGGCCTTCTACAATGAGCAGTTCTTC,NA,TRBV5-4,TRBJ2-1,TRBD2
CASKSGAISGNTIYF,TGTGCCAGCAAATCAGGGGCGATCTCTGGAAACACCATATATTTT,once,TRBV28,TRBJ1-3,NA
CASSGTAGNTIYF,TGTGCCAGCAGCGGGACAGCCGGAAACACCATATATTTT,NA,TRBV11-1,TRBJ1-3,TRBD1
CASSPGQGRRNEKLFF,TGTGCCAGCAGCCCGGGACAGGGTCGACGAAATGAAAAACTGTTTTTT,NA,TRBV7-9,TRBJ1-4,TRBD1
CASSPKGELGYTF,TGTGCCAGTAGCCCTAAGGGAGAACTTGGCTACACCTTC,NA,TRBV19,TRBJ1-2,NA
CASSPSRTDEKLFF,TGTGCCAGCAGCCCCTCCAGGACTGATGAAAAACTGTTTTTT,NA,TRBV25-1,TRBJ1-4,NA
CASSQYRAAGQPQHF,TGTGCCAGCAGTCAATACAGGGCCGCGGGTCAGCCCCAGCATTTT,NA,TRBV27,TRBJ1-5,NA
CASIRQGPMNTEAFF,TGTGCCAGCATCAGACAGGGCCCCATGAACACTGAAGCTTTCTTT,once,TRBV6-5,TRBJ1-1,TRBD1
CASRQSGGRGETQYF,TGTGCCAGCAGGCAATCGGGGGGTCGCGGAGAGACCCAGTACTTC,NA,TRBV7-3,TRBJ2-5,TRBD2
CASSGDRDRETQETQYF,TGTGCCAGCAGTGGTGACCGGGACAGAGAAACCCAAGAGACCCAGTACTTC,NA,TRBV25-1,TRBJ2-5,TRBD1
CASSNGAYEQYF,TGTGCCAGCAGTAACGGAGCCTACGAGCAGTACTTC,NA,TRBV28,TRBJ2-7,NA
CASSLEAGVHEQYF,TGTGCCAGCAGCTTAGAGGCGGGAGTCCACGAGCAGTACTTC,once,TRBV11-2,TRBJ2-7,TRBD2
CASSLRGGLNYNEQFF,TGTGCCAGCAGTTTACGGGGGGGCTTGAATTACAATGAGCAGTTCTTC,NA,TRBV28,TRBJ2-1,TRBD2
CASSSTGGAEAFF,TGTGCCAGCAGCTCCACAGGGGGGGCTGAAGCTTTCTTT,NA,TRBV11-2,TRBJ1-1,TRBD1